This T cell receptor (beta chain) came from a study of patients and donors after allogeneic stem cell transplantation. This CDR3 is built from 14 residues. Germline V gene data show CDR1 as SEHNR and CDR2 as FQNEAQ (reference sequence). With 5 bases removed from V and 2 bases from J, the gap between germline ends came to 12 bases. One entry per CDR3 protein, called by TCRdb with MiXCR from the RT-PCR reads. The table includes approximately 1,500 distinct CDR3 sequences, roughly 30% detected once. The sequence was collected from a human donor who was either an allogeneic HSCT recipient or a stem cell or donor lymphocyte infusion donor (not recorded which). It is not recorded whose cells these are; they may come from a transplant donor. The chain employs TRBV7-9 and TRBJ2-5; tentative D call: TRBD1 (6 bases). Input material: blood, either unsorted or a sorted T cell fraction (not recorded which). Written as DNA, the CDR3 is TGTGCCAGCAGCACCTACAGGGATCAAGAGACCCAGTACTTC. It specifies CASSTYRDQETQYF.